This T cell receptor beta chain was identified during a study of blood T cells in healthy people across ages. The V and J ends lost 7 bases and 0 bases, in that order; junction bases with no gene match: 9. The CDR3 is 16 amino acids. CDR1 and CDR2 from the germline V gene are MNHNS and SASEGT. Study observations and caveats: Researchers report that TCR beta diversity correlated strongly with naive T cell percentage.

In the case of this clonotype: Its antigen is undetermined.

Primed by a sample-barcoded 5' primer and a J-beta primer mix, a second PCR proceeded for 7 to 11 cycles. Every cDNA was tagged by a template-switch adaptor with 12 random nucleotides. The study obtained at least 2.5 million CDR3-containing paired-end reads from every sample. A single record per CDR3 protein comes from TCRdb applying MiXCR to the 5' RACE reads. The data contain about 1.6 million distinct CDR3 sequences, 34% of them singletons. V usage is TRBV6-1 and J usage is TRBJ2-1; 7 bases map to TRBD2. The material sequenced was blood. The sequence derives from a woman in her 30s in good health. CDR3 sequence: CASTSKAGSSYNEQFF. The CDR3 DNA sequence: TGTGCCAGCACCTCAAAAGCGGGGAGCTCCTACAATGAGCAGTTCTTC.